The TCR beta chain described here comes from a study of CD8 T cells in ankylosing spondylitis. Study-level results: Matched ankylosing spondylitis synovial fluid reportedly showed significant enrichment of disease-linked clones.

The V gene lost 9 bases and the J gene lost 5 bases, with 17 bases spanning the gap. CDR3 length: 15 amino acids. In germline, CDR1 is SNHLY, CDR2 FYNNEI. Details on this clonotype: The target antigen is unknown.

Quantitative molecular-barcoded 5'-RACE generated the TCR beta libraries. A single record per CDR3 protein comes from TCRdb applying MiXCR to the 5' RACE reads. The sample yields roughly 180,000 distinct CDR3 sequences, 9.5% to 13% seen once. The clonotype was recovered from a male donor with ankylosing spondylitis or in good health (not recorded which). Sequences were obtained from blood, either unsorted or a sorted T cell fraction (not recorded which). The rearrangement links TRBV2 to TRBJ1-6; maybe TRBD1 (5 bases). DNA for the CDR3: TGTGCCAGTACCCCCGGGCAGGGAGATAATTCACCCCTCCACTTT. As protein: CASTPGQGDNSPLHF. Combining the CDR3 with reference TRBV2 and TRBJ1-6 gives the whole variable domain EPEVTQTPSHQVTQMGQEVILRCVPISNHLYFYWYRQILGQKVEFLVSFYNNEISEKSEIFDDQFSVERPDGSNFTLKIRSTKLEDSAMYFCASTPGQGDNSPLHFGNGTRLTVT.